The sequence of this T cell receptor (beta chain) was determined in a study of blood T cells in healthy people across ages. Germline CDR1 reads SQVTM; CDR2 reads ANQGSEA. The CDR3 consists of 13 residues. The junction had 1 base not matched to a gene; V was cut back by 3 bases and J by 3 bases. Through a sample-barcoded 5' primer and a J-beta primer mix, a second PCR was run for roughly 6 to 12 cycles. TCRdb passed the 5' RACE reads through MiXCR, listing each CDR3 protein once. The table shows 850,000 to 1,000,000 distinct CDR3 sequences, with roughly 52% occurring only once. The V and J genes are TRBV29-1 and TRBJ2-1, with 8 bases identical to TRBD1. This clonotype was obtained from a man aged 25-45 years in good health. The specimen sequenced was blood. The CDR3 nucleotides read TGCAGCGTTGAGGGACAGGACTACAATGAGCAGTTCTTC. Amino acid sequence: CSVEGQDYNEQFF.